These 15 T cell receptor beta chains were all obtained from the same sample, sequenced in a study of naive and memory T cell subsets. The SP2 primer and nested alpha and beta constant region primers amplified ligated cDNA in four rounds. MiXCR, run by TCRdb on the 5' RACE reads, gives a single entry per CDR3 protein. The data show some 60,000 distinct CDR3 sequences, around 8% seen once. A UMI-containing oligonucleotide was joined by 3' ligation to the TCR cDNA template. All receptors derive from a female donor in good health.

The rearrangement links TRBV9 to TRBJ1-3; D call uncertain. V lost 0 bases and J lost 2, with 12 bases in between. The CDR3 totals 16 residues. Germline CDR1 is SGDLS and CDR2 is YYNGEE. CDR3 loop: CASSVVPEGTGNTIYF. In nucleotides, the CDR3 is TGTGCCAGCAGCGTAGTACCCGAAGGGACTGGAAACACCATATATTTT. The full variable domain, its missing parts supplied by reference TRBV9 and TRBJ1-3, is DSGVTQTPKHLITATGQRVTLRCSPRSGDLSVYWYQQSLDQGLQFLIQYYNGEERAKGNILERFSAQQFPDLHSELNLSSLELGDSALYFCASSVVPEGTGNTIYFGEGSWLTVV.

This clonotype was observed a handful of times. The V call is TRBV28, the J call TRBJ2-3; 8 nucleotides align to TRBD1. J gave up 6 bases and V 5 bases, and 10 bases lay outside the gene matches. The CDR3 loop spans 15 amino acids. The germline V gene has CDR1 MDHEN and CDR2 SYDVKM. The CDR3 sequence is CASSTGQGALDTQYF. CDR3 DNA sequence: TGTGCCAGCAGTACGGGGCAGGGGGCCTTGGATACGCAGTATTTT.

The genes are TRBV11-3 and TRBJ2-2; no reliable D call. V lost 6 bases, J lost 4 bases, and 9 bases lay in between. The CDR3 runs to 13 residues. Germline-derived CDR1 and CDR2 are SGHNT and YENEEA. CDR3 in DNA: TGTGCCAGCAGTCGGACGGGCACCGGGGAGCTGTTTTTT. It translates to CASSRTGTGELFF.

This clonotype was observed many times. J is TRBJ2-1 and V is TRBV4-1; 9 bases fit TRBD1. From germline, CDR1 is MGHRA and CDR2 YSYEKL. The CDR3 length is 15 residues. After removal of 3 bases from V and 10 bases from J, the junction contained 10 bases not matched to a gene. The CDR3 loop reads CASSQAGTGWYEQFF. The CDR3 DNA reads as TGCGCCAGCAGCCAGGCCGGGACAGGGTGGTACGAGCAGTTCTTC.

The CDR3 region is CSASAILNSPLHF. CDR3 DNA: TGCAGTGCTAGTGCCATTCTGAATTCACCCCTCCACTTT. This chain connects TRBV20-1 to TRBJ1-6; D ambiguous. Trimming shortened V by 3 bases and J by 7 bases, and 10 bases separated the two germline ends. Germline values: CDR1 DFQATT, CDR2 SNEGSKA (reference sequence). The CDR3 has 13 residues.

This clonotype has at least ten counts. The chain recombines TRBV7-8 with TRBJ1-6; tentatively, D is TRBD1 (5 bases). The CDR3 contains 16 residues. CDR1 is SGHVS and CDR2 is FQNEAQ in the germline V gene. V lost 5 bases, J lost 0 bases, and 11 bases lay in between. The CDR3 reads CASSLQGTSYNSPLHF. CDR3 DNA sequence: TGTGCCAGCAGCCTCCAGGGAACCTCCTATAATTCACCCCTCCACTTT.

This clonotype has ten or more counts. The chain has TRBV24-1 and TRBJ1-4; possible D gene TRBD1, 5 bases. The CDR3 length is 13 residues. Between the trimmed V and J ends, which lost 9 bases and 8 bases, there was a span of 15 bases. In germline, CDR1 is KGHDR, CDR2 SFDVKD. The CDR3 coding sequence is TGTGCCACCGGGGACGGAATCGGGGAAAAACTGTTTTTT. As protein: CATGDGIGEKLFF.

The CDR3 nucleotides are TGTGCCAGCAGCCCCGGACTAGCGGGGTTATACGAGCAGTACTTC. It codes for CASSPGLAGLYEQYF. The V call is TRBV11-3, the J call TRBJ2-7; TRBD2 matches at 12 bases. CDR1 is SGHNT and CDR2 is YENEEA in the germline V gene. This CDR3 contains 15 residues. Losses at the gene ends were 5 bases for V and 4 bases for J; bases not matched to a gene: 6.

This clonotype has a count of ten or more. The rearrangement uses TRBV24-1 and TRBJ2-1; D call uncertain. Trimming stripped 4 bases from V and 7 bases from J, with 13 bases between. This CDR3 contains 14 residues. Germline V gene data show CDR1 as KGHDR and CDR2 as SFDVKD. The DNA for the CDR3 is TGTGCCACCAGTGACCTTTCTGAAGCGAATGAGCAGTTCTTC. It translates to CATSDLSEANEQFF.

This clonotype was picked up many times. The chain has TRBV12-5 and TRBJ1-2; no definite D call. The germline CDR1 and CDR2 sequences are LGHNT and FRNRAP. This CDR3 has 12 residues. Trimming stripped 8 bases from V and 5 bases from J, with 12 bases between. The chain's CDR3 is CASTAGSYGYTF. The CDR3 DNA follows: TGTGCTAGTACCGCGGGGTCTTATGGCTACACCTTC.

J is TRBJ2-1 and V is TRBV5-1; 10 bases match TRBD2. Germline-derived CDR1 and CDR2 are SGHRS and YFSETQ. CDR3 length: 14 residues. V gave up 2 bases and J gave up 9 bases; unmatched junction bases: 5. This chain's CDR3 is CASSFSGRAGEQFF. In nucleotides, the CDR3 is TGCGCCAGCAGCTTCAGCGGGAGGGCTGGTGAGCAGTTCTTC.

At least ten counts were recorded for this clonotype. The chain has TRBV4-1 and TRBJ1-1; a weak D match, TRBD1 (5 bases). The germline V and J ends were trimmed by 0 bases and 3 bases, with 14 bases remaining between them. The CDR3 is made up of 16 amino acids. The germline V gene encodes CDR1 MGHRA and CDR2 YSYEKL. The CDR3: CASSQESKGPHTEAFF. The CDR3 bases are TGCGCCAGCAGCCAAGAGTCTAAGGGGCCCCACACTGAAGCTTTCTTT.

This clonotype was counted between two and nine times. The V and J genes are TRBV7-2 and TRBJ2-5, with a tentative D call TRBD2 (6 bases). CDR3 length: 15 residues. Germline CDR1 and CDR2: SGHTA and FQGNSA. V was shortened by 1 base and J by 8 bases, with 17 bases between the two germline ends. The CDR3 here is CASSLGAAGGVTQYF. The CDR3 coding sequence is TGTGCCAGCAGCTTAGGGGCAGCGGGCGGCGTCACCCAGTACTTC.

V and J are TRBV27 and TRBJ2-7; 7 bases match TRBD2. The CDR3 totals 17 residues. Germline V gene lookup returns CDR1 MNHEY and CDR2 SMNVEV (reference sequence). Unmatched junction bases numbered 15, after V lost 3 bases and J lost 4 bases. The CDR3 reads CASSFYLGGGSTYEQYF. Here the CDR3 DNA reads TGTGCCAGCAGTTTCTACCTAGGAGGCGGGAGTACTTACGAGCAGTACTTC.

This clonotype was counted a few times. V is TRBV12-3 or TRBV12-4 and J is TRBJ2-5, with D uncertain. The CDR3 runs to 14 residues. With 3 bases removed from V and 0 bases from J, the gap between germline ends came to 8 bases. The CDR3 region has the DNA TGTGCCAGCAGTTTCGGGCACAACCAAGAGACCCAGTACTTC. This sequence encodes CASSFGHNQETQYF.